Each of the 12 T cell receptor beta chains below was sequenced from the same sample in a study of blood T cell repertoires in COVID-19. Method: immunoSEQ multiplex PCR; TCRdb's copy keeps in-frame clones and lacks some. The top ten hold about 2.5% of the sample, which has around 320,000 clones, approximately 90% seen once. Sequencing was done on a sample of peripheral blood. Receptors were obtained from a young man with active or convalescent COVID-19.

The CDR3 spells CASSQGGAGMNTEAFF. In DNA form, the CDR3 reads TGCGCCAGCAGCCAAGGGGGAGCCGGAATGAACACTGAAGCTTTCTTT. The rearrangement joins TRBV4-3 to TRBJ1-1, with no clear D. This CDR3 is 16 amino acids long. Germline V gives CDR1 LGHNA, CDR2 YSLEER. Between the trimmed V and J ends, which lost 1 base and 0 bases, there was a span of 12 bases.

CDR3 protein: CASRQTGVRGYTF. CDR3 in DNA: TGTGCCAGCAGGCAGACAGGGGTGCGGGGCTACACCTTC. This chain connects TRBV6-5 to TRBJ1-2, with 8 bases fitting TRBD1. This CDR3 has 13 amino acids. After removal of 6 bases from V and 8 bases from J, the junction contained 8 bases not matched to a gene. Germline V gene lookup returns CDR1 MNHEY and CDR2 SVGAGI.

This clone was observed a handful of times. The chain recombines TRBV28 with TRBJ1-3; perhaps TRBD1 as D (6 bases). The CDR3 is 13 residues long. Germline lookup yields CDR1 MDHEN and CDR2 SYDVKM. Trimming cost V 10 bases and J 4 bases, with 14 bases left between them. CDR3 DNA: TGTGCCACCGAGGACAGAAACGGAAACACCATATATTTT. It specifies CATEDRNGNTIYF.

V gene TRBV5-4 combines with J gene TRBJ1-6; D may be TRBD1 (5 bases). CDR1 and CDR2 from the germline V gene are SGHNT and YYREEE (reference sequence). V was cut by 2 bases and J by 6 bases, with 9 bases left in between. The CDR3 is 14 amino acids. The CDR3 is CASSFDRFNSPLHF. CDR3 bases: TGTGCCAGCAGCTTCGACAGATTTAATTCACCCCTCCACTTT. Based on the CDR3 plus reference TRBV5-4 and TRBJ1-6, the full variable domain is ETGVTQSPTHLIKTRGQQVTLRCSSQSGHNTVSWYQQALGQGPQFIFQYYREEENGRGNFPPRFSGLQFPNYSSELNVNALELDDSALYLCASSFDRFNSPLHFGNGTRLTVT.

J is TRBJ2-3 and V is TRBV7-9, with D perhaps matching TRBD2 (6 bases). V lost 4 bases to trimming and J lost 3 bases, with 11 bases between them. Germline CDR1 is SEHNR and CDR2 is FQNEAQ (reference sequence). This CDR3 comprises 14 residues. The DNA for the CDR3 is TGTGCCAGCAGCTACTCGGGGGTGACAGATACGCAGTATTTT. Protein: CASSYSGVTDTQYF.

The chain uses TRBV7-2 and TRBJ2-7; 8 bases align to TRBD1. Trimming took 1 base from V and 0 from J; bases not matched to a gene: 8. The CDR3 has 17 amino acids. The V gene's germline CDR1 is SGHTA and CDR2 FQGNSA. CDR3 nucleotides: TGTGCCAGCAGCTTAGTATCCGGGACAGGCCGCTCCTACGAGCAGTACTTC. Amino acid sequence: CASSLVSGTGRSYEQYF.

CDR3 in amino acids: CASSQEGGLVDTGELFF. Written as DNA, the CDR3 is TGTGCCAGCAGCCAAGAAGGGGGACTAGTCGACACCGGGGAGCTGTTTTTT. V is TRBV3-1 (or the pseudogene TRBV3-2) and J is TRBJ2-2, with 8 bases identical to TRBD2. CDR3 length: 17 amino acids. In germline, CDR1 is LGHDT, CDR2 YNNKEL (reference sequence). The V and J ends lost 0 bases and 3 bases, in that order; junction bases with no gene match: 6.

V usage is TRBV2 and J usage is TRBJ2-5, with TRBD2 matching over 12 bases. From germline, CDR1 is SNHLY and CDR2 FYNNEI. The CDR3 spans 19 residues. Germline trimming cut 6 bases from V and 5 bases from J; bases unmatched to any gene: 19. CDR3 protein: CASSTPGRTSGVVRETQYF. In nucleotides, the CDR3 is TGTGCCAGCAGCACCCCTGGTCGGACTAGCGGGGTTGTTCGGGAGACCCAGTACTTC. Based on the CDR3 plus reference TRBV2 and TRBJ2-5, the full variable domain is EPEVTQTPSHQVTQMGQEVILRCVPISNHLYFYWYRQILGQKVEFLVSFYNNEISEKSEIFDDQFSVERPDGSNFTLKIRSTKLEDSAMYFCASSTPGRTSGVVRETQYFGPGTRLLVL.

This chain links TRBV15 with TRBJ1-2; weak D call: TRBD1 (6 bases). The CDR3 is made up of 20 amino acids. Germline CDR1 and CDR2: LNHNV and YYDKDF (reference sequence). The V end lost 0 bases, the J end lost 2 bases, and 25 bases lay between the germline ends. This CDR3 reads CATSRERRNRAGAGNYGYTF. The CDR3 DNA is TGTGCCACCAGCAGAGAAAGAAGGAACCGCGCAGGGGCTGGGAACTATGGCTACACCTTC.

The V call is TRBV9, the J call TRBJ1-3; perhaps TRBD1 as D (6 bases). The CDR3 spans 15 residues. The V gene's germline CDR1 is SGDLS and CDR2 YYNGEE. The V and J ends lost 0 bases and 4 bases respectively, with 11 bases between them. Here the CDR3 reads CASSVDGQFGNTIYF. CDR3 sequence (DNA): TGTGCCAGCAGCGTAGATGGACAGTTCGGAAACACCATATATTTT.

The chain has TRBV18 and TRBJ2-1; TRBD1 matches at 9 bases. There are 15 residues in the CDR3. From germline, CDR1 is KGHSH and CDR2 LQKENI. Germline trimming cut 5 bases from V and 7 bases from J; bases unmatched to any gene: 9. As DNA, the CDR3 is TGTGCCAGCTCAATCGGACAGGGGAGTAAGAATGAGCAGTTCTTC. Its protein is CASSIGQGSKNEQFF.

The V call is TRBV5-4, the J call TRBJ2-2; 9 positions match TRBD2. Germline assignment: CDR1 SGHNT and CDR2 YYREEE (reference sequence). Unmatched junction bases numbered 8, after V lost 4 bases and J lost 7 bases. This CDR3 comprises 15 residues. The CDR3 region has the DNA TGTGCCAGCAGCCTCAGCGGGGGGCAGTTCGGGGAGCTGTTTTTT. As protein: CASSLSGGQFGELFF.